This T cell receptor beta chain emerged from a study of Graves' ophthalmopathy and Graves' hyperthyroidism. The hyperthyroidism patients had a new diagnosis of under 2 months' duration and were aged 18 to 65. Orbital computed tomography, thyroid ultrasound, TRAb, serum thyroxine and clinical symptoms formed the basis of diagnosis. RNA transcripts served as template for amplifying TCR beta CDR3 sequences. HTBI primers were used in a first-round RT-PCR, which preceded a second-round multiplex PCR. In TCRdb, the multiplex PCR reads were re-called with MiXCR into one record per CDR3 protein. The table lists roughly 600,000 distinct CDR3 sequences, roughly 40% of them singletons. The CDR3 has 15 amino acids. V dropped 6 bases and J dropped 5; count of bases not matched to a gene: 10.

The chain carries TRBV12-3 or TRBV12-4 and TRBJ1-1; 9 bases fit TRBD1. This TCR derives from an adult man with Graves' hyperthyroidism. The sample was peripheral blood or thyroid tissue (not recorded which). CDR3 sequence: CASRGSYRGLTEAFF. The CDR3 region has the DNA TGTGCCAGCAGGGGCTCATACAGGGGGCTAACTGAAGCTTTCTTT.